Following are 20 T cell receptor beta chains from one sample sequenced in a study of blood T cell repertoires in COVID-19. Libraries were prepared by immunoSEQ multiplex PCR; TCRdb keeps only in-frame clonotypes and omits some of them. This table holds 200,000 to 250,000 clones, roughly nine tenths found once. Sequencing input: peripheral blood. Source of these receptors: a woman in her forties or fifties with COVID-19, enrolled during active disease.

Only one count was recorded for this clone. The chain links TRBV7-2 to TRBJ1-3; D unresolved. Deletions cut 3 bases from V and 1 base from J, with 10 bases between. From germline, CDR1 is SGHTA and CDR2 FQGNSA. This CDR3 is built from 15 residues. CDR3 residues: CASSFSRWSGNTIYF. CDR3 sequence (DNA): TGTGCCAGCAGCTTCTCACGGTGGTCTGGAAACACCATATATTTT.

The chain recombines TRBV25-1 with TRBJ1-2; 7 bases agree with TRBD1. With 2 bases clipped from V and 4 bases from J, the junction kept 4 bases outside the gene matches. Germline-derived CDR1 and CDR2 are MGHDK and SYGVNS. The CDR3 runs to 14 residues. Here the CDR3 reads CASSEQTGIYGYTF. The CDR3 DNA reads TGTGCCAGCAGTGAACAGACAGGGATCTATGGCTACACCTTC.

The chain employs TRBV5-5 and TRBJ1-4; 8 bases line up with TRBD1. Germline CDR1 SGHKS, CDR2 YYEKEE (reference sequence). Trimming took 1 base from V and 8 from J; bases not matched to a gene: 7. There are 15 residues in the CDR3. Here the CDR3 reads CASSLLGTGREKLFF. The CDR3 nucleotides read TGTGCCAGCAGCTTGTTAGGGACAGGTCGGGAAAAACTGTTTTTT.

The J gene is TRBJ2-7, the V gene TRBV3-1 (or the pseudogene TRBV3-2), with 8 bases fitting TRBD2. There are 14 residues in the CDR3. Germline values: CDR1 LGHDT, CDR2 YNNKEL (reference sequence). J gave up 7 bases and V 4 bases, and 9 bases lay outside the gene matches. CDR3: CASSLSGGPGEQYF. CDR3 DNA sequence: TGTGCCAGCAGCCTTTCGGGGGGGCCCGGGGAGCAGTACTTC.

In this sample, this clone turned up once. The chain joins TRBV30 to TRBJ2-2; the D gene is possibly TRBD1 (5 bases). V gave up 2 bases and J gave up 5 bases, with 12 bases separating them. The CDR3 spans 14 residues. Germline V gene sequence: CDR1 GTSNPN, CDR2 SVGIG (reference sequence). CDR3 residues: CAWSQGHPTGELFF. The CDR3 DNA follows: TGTGCCTGGAGTCAAGGACATCCTACCGGGGAGCTGTTTTTT.

The chain recombines TRBV28 with TRBJ2-4; a possible D gene is TRBD1 (6 bases). This CDR3 has 19 amino acids. CDR1 MDHEN and CDR2 SYDVKM come from the germline V gene. The V and J ends lost 1 base and 0 bases respectively, with 19 bases between them. This chain's CDR3 is CASSLFSPARGVAKNIQYF. CDR3 nucleotide sequence: TGTGCCAGCAGTTTATTCTCCCCAGCCAGGGGAGTAGCCAAAAACATTCAGTACTTC.

The chain recombines TRBV12-3 or TRBV12-4 with TRBJ1-4; no firm D call. The ends were cut back, 3 bases at V and 6 bases at J, with 5 bases in the middle. This CDR3 has 12 residues. CDR3 nucleotide sequence: TGTGCCAGCAGTTTTGAGGATGAAAAACTGTTTTTT. Protein: CASSFEDEKLFF.

The rearrangement joins TRBV6-5 to TRBJ1-1; no reliable D call. Germline assignment: CDR1 MNHEY and CDR2 SVGAGI. CDR3 length equals 13 residues. V was pared by 2 bases and J by 1 base, with 5 bases between. Here the CDR3 DNA reads TGTGCCAGCAGTTACCCGGGGAACACTGAAGCTTTCTTT. Translation: CASSYPGNTEAFF.

The DNA of the CDR3 is TGTGCCAGCAGTGAACCCCTCGGAGCTCAAACCAACAATGAGCAGTTCTTC. Its protein product is CASSEPLGAQTNNEQFF. The chain has TRBV2 and TRBJ2-1; no reliable D call. The CDR3 runs to 17 residues. In germline, CDR1 is SNHLY, CDR2 FYNNEI. Trimming removed 2 bases from V and 5 bases from J, with 19 bases in between.

The chain links TRBV6-5 to TRBJ2-1; 9 bases map to TRBD2. Trimming removed 4 bases from V and 6 bases from J; junction bases left unmatched: 10. CDR1 is MNHEY, CDR2 SVGAGI, per germline. The CDR3 is 16 amino acids. The DNA of the CDR3 is TGTGCCAGCAGTTCCGCGGTAGCGGGGGCCCGCAATGAGCAGTTCTTC. This codes for CASSSAVAGARNEQFF.

The chain joins TRBV10-3 to TRBJ2-1; weak D call: TRBD1 (8 bases). The CDR3 sequence is 15 residues long. Germline V gene sequence: CDR1 ENHRY, CDR2 SYGVKD. V dropped 5 bases and J dropped 7 bases, with 18 bases sitting between them. The CDR3 reads CAISKTGGGLNEQFF. DNA of the CDR3: TGTGCCATCAGTAAAACAGGGGGGGGATTGAATGAGCAGTTCTTC.

This clone was seen a single time. CDR3 in DNA: TGCGCCAGCAGCTTCCAGCAGGGAATGAACACTGAAGCTTTCTTT. Translation gives CASSFQQGMNTEAFF. This chain uses TRBV4-1 with TRBJ1-1; a possible D gene is TRBD1 (5 bases). The CDR3 is 15 amino acids. Trimming shortened V by 5 bases and J by 0 bases, and 13 bases separated the two germline ends. Germline loops: CDR1 MGHRA, CDR2 YSYEKL.

This chain uses TRBV21-1 with TRBJ1-4; no check of the table's D call, TRBD1, against the DNA was made. TRBV21-1 is marked as a pseudogene. The CDR3 extends over 16 amino acids. The CDR3 DNA reads TGTGCCAGCAGCAATAAGGACAGGGGAACTAATGAAAAACTGTTTTTT. Translating it yields CASSNKDRGTNEKLFF.

This clone has a single count. The genes are TRBV5-4 and TRBJ2-1, with 7 bases that match TRBD1. This CDR3 contains 14 residues. V shed 0 bases, J shed 8 bases, and the junction held 5 bases outside the gene matches. Germline CDR1 is SGHNT and CDR2 is YYREEE (reference sequence). The CDR3, as DNA: TGTGCCAGCAGCTTGGGACAGGGATGGGATGAGCAGTTCTTC. Amino acid sequence: CASSLGQGWDEQFF.

The chain is built from TRBV13 and TRBJ2-2; possibly TRBD1 for D (6 bases). There are 13 residues in the CDR3. The V and J ends lost 7 bases and 13 bases respectively, with 19 bases between them. The germline V gene encodes CDR1 PRHDT and CDR2 FYEKMQ (reference sequence). CDR3 loop: CASTIRDRNGLFF. CDR3 nucleotides: TGTGCCAGCACCATCAGAGACAGGAACGGGCTGTTTTTT.

The V and J genes are TRBV11-3 and TRBJ1-1; a weak D match, TRBD1 (5 bases). The CDR3 loop spans 14 amino acids. V was clipped by 1 base and J by 0 bases, with 6 bases between them. Germline loops: CDR1 SGHNT, CDR2 YENEEA. The CDR3 reads CASSLGGLNTEAFF. The CDR3 DNA sequence: TGTGCCAGCAGCTTAGGGGGCTTGAACACTGAAGCTTTCTTT.

The gene calls are TRBV25-1 and TRBJ1-2, with a tentative D call TRBD1 (5 bases). Trimming took off 7 bases at V and 2 bases at J, with 20 bases between the two ends. The CDR3 has 16 amino acids. CDR1 is MGHDK and CDR2 is SYGVNS in the germline V gene. CDR3 bases: TGTGCCAGCATACAGACGGACACCCATCGCAACTATGGCTACACCTTC. Translated: CASIQTDTHRNYGYTF.

The rearrangement joins TRBV5-4 to TRBJ2-5, with D unresolved. V shed 0 bases and J shed 5 bases, with 11 bases lying between them. The CDR3 loop spans 14 amino acids. The germline gives CDR1 SGHNT, CDR2 YYREEE (reference sequence). The CDR3: CASSLVRSAETQYF. In nucleotides, the CDR3 is TGTGCCAGCAGCTTGGTAAGGAGCGCGGAGACCCAGTACTTC.

The gene calls are TRBV27 and TRBJ1-4; D not resolved. The CDR3 covers 13 residues. Germline V CDR1 and CDR2: MNHEY, SMNVEV (reference sequence). The V and J ends lost 4 bases and 7 bases respectively, with 10 bases between them. As DNA, the CDR3 is TGTGCCAGCAGTTGGCGGTGGCCTGAAAAACTGTTTTTT. This sequence encodes CASSWRWPEKLFF.

V usage is TRBV30 and J usage is TRBJ1-2; D gene unclear. Trimming took 8 bases from V and 8 from J, leaving 21 bases between them. Germline V gene lookup returns CDR1 GTSNPN and CDR2 SVGIG (reference sequence). The CDR3 contains 13 residues. The CDR3 reads CAGSVGKGWGYTF. The CDR3 nucleotides read TGTGCCGGGTCGGTCGGGAAGGGATGGGGCTACACCTTC.